This T cell receptor (beta chain) was sequenced in a study of T cell responses to AZD1222 COVID-19 vaccine. Study-wide results and caveats: The reported proportion of spike-specific TCRs targeting unmutated variant regions was nearly half. The study found vaccine-associated CD4 TCRs spanning spike, dominant at 160-218 and 743-854.

Only a few counts were recorded for this clone. Antigen specificity is unknown. Germline-derived CDR1 and CDR2 are SGHTA and FQGNSA. Trimming cost V 3 bases and J 5 bases, with 11 bases left between them. The CDR3 runs 13 residues. Sequenced by immunoSEQ multiplex PCR; TCRdb stores in-frame clones only, minus some. The repertoire holds 100,000 to 150,000 clones, around 90% seen once, with about 1% in the top ten. This specimen consisted of peripheral blood, obtained 28 days after the second AZD1222 dose. J is TRBJ2-7 and V is TRBV7-2; no definite D call. The clonotype originates from an adult who received the AZD1222 COVID-19 vaccine. The CDR3 spells CASSFWSGHEQYF. Written as DNA, the CDR3 is TGTGCCAGCAGCTTCTGGTCCGGGCACGAGCAGTACTTC.